This record concerns one T cell receptor (beta chain) sequence. The entry originates in a study of blood T cell repertoires in COVID-19. From germline, CDR1 is SGHNT and CDR2 YYREEE (reference sequence). Unmatched junction bases numbered 4, after V lost 3 bases and J lost 1 base. The CDR3 totals 15 residues. The data were produced by immunoSEQ multiplex PCR, yet TCRdb's version contains in-frame clones alone and is incomplete. This sample carries 160,000 or so clones, under 90% of them seen once, and the ten largest clones take approximately 19%. The TCR was taken from a woman older than 75 with acute or convalescent COVID-19. The sequencing input was peripheral blood. The V gene is TRBV5-4, the J gene TRBJ2-1, with 7 bases aligning to TRBD2. The CDR3: CASSSAGVSYNEQFF. The CDR3 DNA sequence: TGTGCCAGCAGCTCCGCGGGAGTTTCCTACAATGAGCAGTTCTTC.